These 13 T cell receptor beta chains originate from one sample sequenced in a study of blood T cell repertoires in COVID-19. TCRdb's table, derived via immunoSEQ multiplex PCR, lists solely in-frame clones and lacks some. This sample has tens of thousands of clones, with around four fifths found just once. Sequencing was carried out using peripheral blood. These receptors came from a woman in her sixties or seventies with active or convalescent COVID-19.

J is TRBJ1-1 and V is TRBV5-1; D ambiguous. The germline V gene has CDR1 SGHRS and CDR2 YFSETQ. The V end lost 2 bases, the J end lost 0 bases, and 11 bases lay between the germline ends. This CDR3 has 15 residues. The CDR3, as DNA: TGCGCCAGCAGCTTCTCCAGGCAGATGAACACTGAAGCTTTCTTT. It yields the protein CASSFSRQMNTEAFF. Together with reference TRBV5-1 and TRBJ1-1, the CDR3 gives the full variable domain: KAGVTQTPRYLIKTRGQQVTLSCSPISGHRSVSWYQQTPGQGLQFLFEYFSETQRNKGNFPGRFSGRQFSNSRSEMNVSTLELGDSALYLCASSFSRQMNTEAFFGQGTRLTVV.

This chain links TRBV5-1 with TRBJ2-1; the match to TRBD2 covers 7 bases. V lost 4 bases, J lost 0 bases, and 4 bases stayed unmatched. The germline CDR1 and CDR2 sequences are SGHRS and YFSETQ. The CDR3 sequence is 15 residues long. The DNA of the CDR3 is TGCGCCAGCAGCACAGCGGGGACCTCCTACAATGAGCAGTTCTTC. Amino acids: CASSTAGTSYNEQFF.

V is TRBV6-5 and J is TRBJ2-3; 9 bases match TRBD2. The CDR3 spans 16 residues. V was pared by 2 bases and J by 6 bases, with 9 bases of the junction left unmatched. Germline CDR1 MNHEY, CDR2 SVGAGI. As DNA, the CDR3 is TGTGCCAGCAGTTACGCCCGGACTAGCGACCTCGATACGCAGTATTTT. This codes for CASSYARTSDLDTQYF.

V gene TRBV5-4 combines with J gene TRBJ2-2; perhaps TRBD1 as D (6 bases). The CDR3 covers 15 residues. CDR1 is SGHNT and CDR2 is YYREEE in the germline V gene (reference sequence). V was pared by 3 bases and J by 9 bases, with 18 bases between. CDR3 residues: CASSSEGQKGRELFF. The CDR3 coding sequence is TGTGCCAGCAGCTCAGAAGGACAGAAAGGGAGGGAGCTGTTTTTT.

The chain links TRBV12-3 or TRBV12-4 to TRBJ1-3, with D perhaps TRBD1 (6 bases). This CDR3 has 13 residues. CDR3 nucleotide sequence: TGTGGTCAGGACAGAACCTCTGGAAACACCATATATTTT. As protein: CGQDRTSGNTIYF.

The rearrangement joins TRBV7-7 to TRBJ2-2; D possibly matches TRBD1 or TRBD2 (5 bases each). V was pared by 5 bases and J by 3 bases, with 10 bases between. The CDR3 spans 14 residues. Germline assignment: CDR1 SSHAT and CDR2 FNYEAQ (reference sequence). For the CDR3, the DNA is TGTGCCAGCAGCCTAGGGGAGCACACCGGGGAGCTGTTTTTT. Translating it yields CASSLGEHTGELFF.

V is TRBV18 and J is TRBJ2-5, with a possible D match to TRBD2 (5 bases). Germline assignment: CDR1 KGHSH and CDR2 LQKENI. The V gene lost 2 bases and the J gene lost 5 bases, with 12 bases spanning the gap. The CDR3 runs to 14 residues. The CDR3 region is CASSPNRGGETQYF. The CDR3 DNA reads as TGTGCCAGCTCACCAAATCGGGGTGGGGAGACCCAGTACTTC.

The chain uses TRBV7-9 and TRBJ2-1; 12 bases match TRBD2. This CDR3 contains 15 residues. Germline CDR1 reads SEHNR; CDR2 reads FQNEAQ (reference sequence). V was pared by 5 bases and J by 7 bases, with 6 bases of the junction left unmatched. The CDR3: CASSPRLAGANEQFF. Written as DNA, the CDR3 is TGTGCCAGCAGCCCGAGACTAGCGGGGGCAAATGAGCAGTTCTTC.

V gene TRBV5-1 combines with J gene TRBJ1-4; D is ambiguous. The germline V gene has CDR1 SGHRS and CDR2 YFSETQ. The CDR3 totals 15 residues. V lost 0 bases to trimming and J lost 6 bases, with 12 bases between them. CDR3 in DNA: TGCGCCAGCAGCTTGGGGGATGGAGGGTATGAAAAACTGTTTTTT. Protein product: CASSLGDGGYEKLFF.

The chain links TRBV5-1 to TRBJ2-1; D is perhaps TRBD1 (5 bases). Trimming left V 1 base short and J 4 bases short, with 15 bases between. Germline lookup yields CDR1 SGHRS and CDR2 YFSETQ. The CDR3 consists of 16 residues. In DNA form, the CDR3 reads TGCGCCAGCAGCTTGACAGGCACCGTCCCTTACAATGAGCAGTTCTTC. Translated: CASSLTGTVPYNEQFF.

This clone was seen only once. This chain joins TRBV6-2 or TRBV6-3 and TRBJ2-1; 8 nucleotides match TRBD2. CDR1 is MNHEY, CDR2 SVGEGT, per germline. V was clipped by 5 bases and J by 5 bases; unmatched bases: 8. This CDR3 has 15 residues. The CDR3 coding sequence is TGTGCCAGCAGTAACGCCTGGCGGGGGGACAATGAGCAGTTCTTC. Translation: CASSNAWRGDNEQFF.

The chain uses TRBV6-1 and TRBJ1-2; D is uncertain. Germline CDR1 reads MNHNS; CDR2 reads SASEGT. Trimming removed 7 bases from V and 7 bases from J, with 19 bases in between. CDR3 size: 14 residues. The CDR3 region is CASTKGSPASGYTF. The CDR3 DNA sequence: TGTGCCAGCACCAAAGGGAGTCCAGCAAGTGGCTACACCTTC.

This rearrangement joins TRBV28 to TRBJ2-7; possible D gene TRBD2, 5 bases. The CDR3 contains 16 residues. Trimming took off 3 bases at V and 1 base at J, with 16 bases between the two ends. Germline V gene lookup returns CDR1 MDHEN and CDR2 SYDVKM. The CDR3 spells CASSFLGLRESYEQYF. CDR3 bases: TGTGCCAGCAGTTTCTTAGGTTTACGGGAATCCTACGAGCAGTACTTC.